This entry lists 32 T cell receptor beta chains sequenced from one sample in a study of blood T cell repertoires in COVID-19. The repertoire was sequenced with immunoSEQ multiplex PCR; TCRdb's copy has only in-frame clones and lacks some. The sample holds fewer than 250,000 clones; approximately 91% are singletons and the top ten take around 0.86%. The sample was peripheral blood. The receptors here all came from a man aged 30 to 39 with COVID-19, enrolled during active disease.

The rearrangement links TRBV6-5 to TRBJ1-1, with D uncertain. The CDR3 contains 13 residues. Germline lookup yields CDR1 MNHEY and CDR2 SVGAGI. Trimming pared 2 bases from V and 2 bases from J, leaving 6 bases between. CDR3: CASSYVSNTEAFF. The CDR3 nucleotides are TGTGCCAGCAGTTACGTCAGTAACACTGAAGCTTTCTTT.

This clone appeared a few times. This chain joins TRBV19 and TRBJ1-2, with a weak D call TRBD1 (6 bases). The V end lost 3 bases, the J end lost 6 bases, and 14 bases lay between the germline ends. The germline CDR1 and CDR2 sequences are LNHDA and SQIVND (reference sequence). CDR3 length: 14 residues. The CDR3 sequence is CASSMGHQFDGYTF. The DNA of the CDR3 is TGTGCCAGTAGTATGGGACACCAATTCGATGGCTACACCTTC.

The sample holds one count of this clone. The chain joins TRBV7-9 to TRBJ2-7, with TRBD2 identical over 7 bases. CDR1 and CDR2 (germline): SEHNR, FQNEAQ (reference sequence). The CDR3 runs to 14 residues. J gave up 4 bases and V 3 bases, and 6 bases lay outside the gene matches. CDR3 loop: CASSFSGASYEQYF. The CDR3 nucleotides are TGTGCCAGCAGCTTCAGCGGGGCGTCGTACGAGCAGTACTTC.

The chain is built from TRBV7-2 and TRBJ2-7; the match to TRBD2 covers 7 bases. Per germline, CDR1 SGHTA and CDR2 FQGNSA. V dropped 5 bases and J dropped 3; count of bases not matched to a gene: 10. CDR3 size: 15 residues. This CDR3 reads CASSDPRRGNYEQYF. CDR3 nucleotide sequence: TGTGCCAGCAGCGACCCTAGGCGGGGGAACTACGAGCAGTACTTC.

The rearrangement links TRBV24-1 to TRBJ1-5; D gene uncertain. This CDR3 contains 14 residues. Trimming pared 3 bases from V and 0 bases from J, leaving 5 bases between. Germline assignment: CDR1 KGHDR and CDR2 SFDVKD. CDR3 DNA sequence: TGTGCCACCAGTGATCTCTATAGCAATCAGCCCCAGCATTTT. This translates into CATSDLYSNQPQHF.

The chain combines TRBV10-2 with TRBJ1-5; 9 bases align to TRBD1. The CDR3 loop spans 15 amino acids. V lost 0 bases to trimming and J lost 6 bases; unmatched junction nucleotides: 3. Germline assignment: CDR1 WSHSY and CDR2 SAAADI. CDR3 amino acids: CASSESGTGSQPQHF. For the CDR3, the DNA is TGCGCCAGCAGTGAGTCAGGGACAGGGAGTCAGCCCCAGCATTTT.

The chain carries TRBV19 and TRBJ1-5; D remains unclear. The CDR3 is 13 residues long. Germline V CDR1 and CDR2: LNHDA, SQIVND (reference sequence). V lost 1 base to trimming and J lost 6 bases, with 7 bases between them. The CDR3 coding sequence is TGTGCCAGTAGTATAGGGGAGGGTCAGCCCCAGCATTTT. Its translation is CASSIGEGQPQHF. The full variable domain, rest sourced from reference TRBV19 and TRBJ1-5, is DGGITQSPKYLFRKEGQNVTLSCEQNLNHDAMYWYRQDPGQGLRLIYYSQIVNDFQKGDIAEGYSVSREKKESFPLTVTSAQKNPTAFYLCASSIGEGQPQHFGDGTRLSIL.

The chain has TRBV4-1 and TRBJ1-5; D gene uncertain. Trimming took 2 bases from V and 9 from J, leaving 17 bases between them. The germline CDR1 and CDR2 sequences are MGHRA and YSYEKL. The CDR3 has 15 amino acids. This CDR3 reads CASSQTGRPSGPQHF. CDR3 coding DNA: TGCGCCAGCAGCCAAACCGGGAGGCCGTCGGGGCCCCAGCATTTT.

The chain carries TRBV24-1 and TRBJ2-7; a possible D gene is TRBD1 (6 bases). The CDR3 covers 16 residues. From germline, CDR1 is KGHDR and CDR2 SFDVKD. Trimming stripped 4 bases from V and 3 bases from J, with 18 bases between. CDR3 DNA sequence: TGTGCCACCAGTGACTGTAACAGGGAGTCTGGCTACGAGCAGTACTTC. Translating gives CATSDCNRESGYEQYF.

The chain recombines TRBV5-1 with TRBJ1-2; D is uncertain. In germline, CDR1 is SGHRS, CDR2 YFSETQ. Trimming took 0 bases from V and 9 from J, leaving 18 bases between them. This CDR3 is 15 amino acids long. The CDR3 DNA sequence: TGCGCCAGCAGCTTGGAGGGCGTGAGGGCTCTACGCTACACCTTC. It translates to CASSLEGVRALRYTF.

The V gene is TRBV14, the J gene TRBJ1-6; D is unclear. The ends were cut back, 3 bases at V and 0 bases at J, with 15 bases in the middle. The CDR3 has 18 amino acids. From germline, CDR1 is SGHDN and CDR2 FVKESK. The CDR3 here is CASSHAFGESSYNSPLHF. CDR3 nucleotide sequence: TGTGCCAGCAGCCATGCTTTTGGGGAGAGCTCCTATAATTCACCCCTCCACTTT.

The chain combines TRBV4-1 with TRBJ1-1; D unclear. This CDR3 has 15 amino acids. Germline CDR1 and CDR2: MGHRA and YSYEKL. Trimming took 4 bases from V and 1 from J, leaving 13 bases between them. The CDR3 nucleotides are TGCGCCAGCAGCCTCTACGTTGGCGGGAACACTGAAGCTTTCTTT. Its translation: CASSLYVGGNTEAFF.

J is TRBJ2-1 and V is TRBV7-7; 9 bases are shared with TRBD1. Germline CDR1 is SSHAT and CDR2 is FNYEAQ (reference sequence). V was pared by 5 bases and J by 3 bases, with 8 bases of the junction left unmatched. CDR3 size: 16 residues. CDR3 DNA sequence: TGTGCCAGCAGCCAGGGACAGGGCTTAGACTACAATGAGCAGTTCTTC. This translates into CASSQGQGLDYNEQFF.

In its sample, this clone was seen once. This chain uses TRBV9 with TRBJ1-3; D is ambiguous. The CDR3 has 16 residues. CDR1 and CDR2 from the germline V gene are SGDLS and YYNGEE. V dropped 0 bases and J dropped 4 bases, with 14 bases sitting between them. The CDR3 reads CASSVDSPNLGNTIYF. The CDR3 coding sequence is TGTGCCAGCAGCGTAGACAGTCCCAATCTAGGAAACACCATATATTTT.

The chain joins TRBV12-5 to TRBJ2-4; 10 bases fit TRBD1. The CDR3 extends over 17 amino acids. In germline, CDR1 is LGHNT, CDR2 FRNRAP. With V trimmed by 2 bases and J by 7 bases, 11 bases remained unmatched. The CDR3 DNA is TGTGCTAGTGGTTTGTCGGGACAGGGGCCGCTCATCAACATTCAGTACTTC. The encoded protein is CASGLSGQGPLINIQYF. The variable domain in full, completed from reference TRBV12-5 and TRBJ2-4, reads DARVTQTPRHKVTEMGQEVTMRCQPILGHNTVFWYRQTMMQGLELLAYFRNRAPLDDSGMPKDRFSAEMPDATLATLKIQPSEPRDSAVYFCASGLSGQGPLINIQYFGAGTRLSVL.

On this clone: It is unclear where the CDR3 begins or ends on the DNA, so no DNA is shown, and the CDR3 is as TCRdb lists it. The genes are TRBV12-3 or TRBV12-4 and TRBJ1-6; the D call of TRBD1 is as the table states it, not checked on the DNA. From its first to its last residue, the CDR3 has 13 amino acids. CDR3 region: CASWGQGAGWVHF.

The chain recombines TRBV30 with TRBJ1-4; the D gene is possibly TRBD1 (5 bases). The CDR3 extends over 13 amino acids. V was clipped by 1 base and J by 5 bases, with 8 bases between them. Per germline, CDR1 GTSNPN and CDR2 SVGIG (reference sequence). DNA of the CDR3: TGTGCCTGGAGTGAGGGACTAAATGAAAAACTGTTTTTT. It encodes CAWSEGLNEKLFF.

This clone has just one count. The V gene is TRBV5-4, the J gene TRBJ2-7; 8 bases align to TRBD2. The junction had 8 bases not matched to a gene; V was cut back by 1 base and J by 5 bases. This CDR3 has 15 residues. CDR1 SGHNT and CDR2 YYREEE come from the germline V gene (reference sequence). The CDR3 sequence is CASSLPGLAGNEQYF. The CDR3 bases are TGTGCCAGCAGCTTGCCCGGACTAGCTGGGAACGAGCAGTACTTC.

The chain couples TRBV4-1 to TRBJ2-2; D gene unclear. The CDR3 has 17 amino acids. The V gene's germline CDR1 is MGHRA and CDR2 YSYEKL. V lost 0 bases and J lost 5, with 16 bases in between. The CDR3 coding sequence is TGCGCCAGCAGCCAAGAGTCACTAAACGTTGTGACCGGGGAGCTGTTTTTT. It encodes CASSQESLNVVTGELFF.

The chain links TRBV9 to TRBJ1-3, with a tentative D call TRBD1 (6 bases). The CDR3 is 15 amino acids. Germline lookup yields CDR1 SGDLS and CDR2 YYNGEE. Trimming stripped 2 bases from V and 0 bases from J, with 9 bases between. The CDR3 bases are TGTGCCAGCAGCGTGGACAGCCTCTCTGGAAACACCATATATTTT. Protein: CASSVDSLSGNTIYF. The full variable domain, its missing parts supplied by reference TRBV9 and TRBJ1-3, is DSGVTQTPKHLITATGQRVTLRCSPRSGDLSVYWYQQSLDQGLQFLIQYYNGEERAKGNILERFSAQQFPDLHSELNLSSLELGDSALYFCASSVDSLSGNTIYFGEGSWLTVV.

This chain connects TRBV2 to TRBJ1-3; TRBD1 is a possible D gene (5 bases). CDR3 length: 14 residues. V lost 2 bases to trimming and J lost 4 bases, with 9 bases between them. CDR1 is SNHLY, CDR2 FYNNEI, per germline. The CDR3 DNA reads TGTGCCAGCAGTGAAATGAGGACAGGAAACACCATATATTTT. Translated, it gives CASSEMRTGNTIYF.

The rearrangement joins TRBV4-1 to TRBJ2-2; TRBD2 matches at 9 bases. The CDR3 runs to 18 residues. CDR1 MGHRA and CDR2 YSYEKL come from the germline V gene. Germline trimming cut 1 base from V and 0 bases from J; bases unmatched to any gene: 6. This chain's CDR3 is CASSQVGSGGTNTGELFF. CDR3 coding DNA: TGCGCCAGCAGCCAAGTTGGTAGCGGGGGAACGAACACCGGGGAGCTGTTTTTT.

This sequence joins TRBV19 and TRBJ2-3; perhaps TRBD2 as D (5 bases). The CDR3 runs to 15 residues. V was cut by 9 bases and J by 5 bases, with 21 bases left in between. Germline CDR1 and CDR2: LNHDA and SQIVND (reference sequence). The CDR3, as DNA: TGTGCCAGCATGGGCTGGGGAGCGTCGGTAGATACGCAGTATTTT. This gives the protein CASMGWGASVDTQYF. Full variable domain (missing parts from reference TRBV19 and TRBJ2-3): DGGITQSPKYLFRKEGQNVTLSCEQNLNHDAMYWYRQDPGQGLRLIYYSQIVNDFQKGDIAEGYSVSREKKESFPLTVTSAQKNPTAFYLCASMGWGASVDTQYFGPGTRLTVL.

This clone was counted only a few times. The chain employs TRBV2 and TRBJ2-2; 7 bases are a match to TRBD1. The CDR3 extends over 13 amino acids. Losses at the gene ends were 6 bases for V and 4 bases for J; bases not matched to a gene: 2. Germline assignment: CDR1 SNHLY and CDR2 FYNNEI. The CDR3: CASRGQPTGELFF. The CDR3 DNA is TGTGCCAGCAGGGGACAGCCCACCGGGGAGCTGTTTTTT.

The CDR3 protein is CASSPKTLSYEQYF. CDR3 nucleotides: TGTGCCAGCAGCCCAAAGACACTCTCCTACGAGCAGTACTTC. V usage is TRBV11-2 and J usage is TRBJ2-7; no firm D call. Deletions cut 5 bases from V and 0 bases from J, with 11 bases between. This CDR3 comprises 14 residues. Germline V CDR1 and CDR2: SGHAT, FQNNGV. Full variable domain (rest looked up from reference TRBV11-2 and TRBJ2-7): EAGVAQSPRYKIIEKRQSVAFWCNPISGHATLYWYQQILGQGPKLLIQFQNNGVVDDSQLPKDRFSAERLKGVDSTLKIQPAKLEDSAVYLCASSPKTLSYEQYFGPGTRLTVT.

This sequence joins TRBV18 and TRBJ1-1; no reliable D call. The CDR3 runs to 16 residues. Trimming removed 5 bases from V and 0 bases from J, with 16 bases in between. Looked up from germline, CDR1 is KGHSH and CDR2 is LQKENI. CDR3 sequence: CASSTMSQNMNTEAFF. The CDR3 region has the DNA TGTGCCAGCTCAACAATGTCCCAGAACATGAACACTGAAGCTTTCTTT.

The V and J genes are TRBV2 and TRBJ1-5; D may be TRBD1 (5 bases). CDR1 SNHLY and CDR2 FYNNEI come from the germline V gene. The CDR3 covers 14 residues. V lost 4 bases and J lost 7, with 14 bases in between. The CDR3 loop is CASSGTPGVQPQHF. The CDR3 DNA sequence: TGTGCCAGCAGTGGGACACCGGGTGTCCAGCCCCAGCATTTT.

The chain couples TRBV25-1 to TRBJ2-5; perhaps TRBD1 as D (6 bases). V was cut by 4 bases and J by 1 base, with 16 bases left in between. This CDR3 has 16 residues. CDR1 and CDR2 (germline): MGHDK, SYGVNS. The CDR3 bases are TGTGCCAGCAGTGCGGAGGACTGGACAGTCCAAGAGACCCAGTACTTC. It translates to CASSAEDWTVQETQYF.

This clone is a singleton in its sample. The J gene is TRBJ2-2, the V gene TRBV10-1; the D gene is possibly TRBD1 (5 bases). The V gene lost 0 bases and the J gene lost 1 base, with 6 bases spanning the gap. Germline V gives CDR1 WNHNN, CDR2 SYGVQD (reference sequence). The CDR3 covers 15 residues. The CDR3 DNA reads TGCGCCAGCAGTGAGTCAAGGGGGAACACCGGGGAGCTGTTTTTT. The encoded protein is CASSESRGNTGELFF.

This sequence joins TRBV18 and TRBJ1-3, with 12 bases matching TRBD1. V shed 6 bases, J shed 3 bases, and the junction held 6 bases outside the gene matches. Germline V CDR1 and CDR2: KGHSH, LQKENI. The CDR3 sequence is 16 residues long. The CDR3 loop is CASSGTGGTNGNTIYF. For the CDR3, the DNA is TGTGCCAGCTCCGGGACAGGGGGCACCAATGGAAACACCATATATTTT.

This clone was detected once. V and J are TRBV19 and TRBJ1-5; 9 bases match TRBD1. The CDR3 has 17 residues. V lost 4 bases, J lost 4 bases, and 11 bases stayed unmatched. CDR1 and CDR2 from the germline V gene are LNHDA and SQIVND (reference sequence). The CDR3 loop reads CASSKGTGNFGNQPQHF. CDR3 nucleotides: TGTGCCAGTAGTAAAGGGACAGGGAATTTTGGAAATCAGCCCCAGCATTTT.

This chain uses TRBV5-1 with TRBJ2-5, with a tentative D call TRBD2 (6 bases). This CDR3 spans 15 amino acids. V lost 2 bases and J lost 5, with 16 bases in between. Looked up from germline, CDR1 is SGHRS and CDR2 is YFSETQ. The CDR3 coding sequence is TGCGCCAGCAGCTTCAACGGGGGAGGAGAGGAGACCCAGTACTTC. Translation gives CASSFNGGGEETQYF.